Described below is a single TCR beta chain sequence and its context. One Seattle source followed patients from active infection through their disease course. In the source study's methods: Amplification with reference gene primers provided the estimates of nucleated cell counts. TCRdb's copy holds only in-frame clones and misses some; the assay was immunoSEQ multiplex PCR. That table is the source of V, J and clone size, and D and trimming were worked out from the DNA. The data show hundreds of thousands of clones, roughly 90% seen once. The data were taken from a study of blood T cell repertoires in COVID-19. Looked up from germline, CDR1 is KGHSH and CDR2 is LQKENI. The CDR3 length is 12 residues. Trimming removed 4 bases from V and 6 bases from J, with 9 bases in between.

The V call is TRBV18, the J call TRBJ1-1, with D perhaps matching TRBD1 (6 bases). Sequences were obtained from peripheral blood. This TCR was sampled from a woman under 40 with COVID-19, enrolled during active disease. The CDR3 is CASSRQVAEAFF. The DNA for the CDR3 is TGTGCCAGCTCACGACAGGTAGCTGAAGCTTTCTTT.